The 23 T cell receptor beta chains in this list originate from one sample, sequenced in a study of blood T cell repertoires in COVID-19 (dated by TCRdb to the early 2020s). The receptor library was made with the immunoSEQ multiplex PCR assay. TCRdb mirrors the immuneACCESS table, restricted to in-frame sequences. Some clones are absent from its copies; in checked studies, under half trace to an unresolved V gene, and the reason for the others is unknown. For this sample the table gives a few hundred thousand clones, of which around four fifths were detected only once. The ten largest clones add up to 4.1% of the sample. What was sequenced was peripheral blood. The receptors here all came from a woman aged 50 to 65 with active or convalescent COVID-19.

This rearrangement joins TRBV5-1 to TRBJ1-1; 9 bases map to TRBD1. The V and J ends lost 4 bases and 4 bases, in that order; junction bases with no gene match: 8. Germline values: CDR1 SGHRS, CDR2 YFSETQ. The CDR3 length is 15 residues. CDR3 amino acids: CASSPRTGEGTEAFF. The CDR3 nucleotides read TGCGCCAGCAGCCCGAGGACAGGGGAGGGCACTGAAGCTTTCTTT.

This clone was seen only a few times. The V gene is TRBV5-1, the J gene TRBJ2-3; TRBD2 is a possible D gene (6 bases). V was pared by 3 bases and J by 0 bases, with 17 bases between. Germline V CDR1 and CDR2: SGHRS, YFSETQ. The CDR3 contains 17 residues. The chain's CDR3 is CASSSGVGTPSTDTQYF. The CDR3 DNA is TGCGCCAGCAGCTCGGGGGTCGGGACTCCCAGCACAGATACGCAGTATTTT.

The J gene is TRBJ2-4, the V gene TRBV19; 10 positions agree with TRBD1. The CDR3 covers 13 residues. Trimming took 6 bases from V and 8 from J; bases not matched to a gene: 4. Germline CDR1 LNHDA, CDR2 SQIVND (reference sequence). CDR3 residues: CASSRGTGDIQYF. As DNA, the CDR3 is TGTGCCAGTAGCCGAGGGACAGGGGACATTCAGTACTTC.

Written as DNA, the CDR3 is TGCGCCAGCAGCCAACAAATAGCGGGGGGGGTGCAGGGTGAGCAGTTCTTC. Translation: CASSQQIAGGVQGEQFF. The V and J genes are TRBV4-1 and TRBJ2-1; 11 bases match TRBD2. Per the germline V gene, CDR1 is MGHRA and CDR2 is YSYEKL. This CDR3 region has 17 residues. J gave up 9 bases and V 2 bases, and 12 bases lay outside the gene matches.

A word on this clone: A read error may account for a junction end that differs from germline. The gene calls are TRBV7-3 and TRBJ2-1; 8 bases map to TRBD2. The CDR3 runs 18 residues. The V gene's germline CDR1 is SGHTA and CDR2 FQGTGA. The CDR3 is CASSVTGTRVGNYNEQFF. As DNA, the CDR3 is TGTGCCAGCAGCGTAACCGGGACTAGGGTAGGGAATTACAATGAGCAGTTCTTC.

The CDR3 sequence is CASSKGTGPNTEAFF. DNA of the CDR3: TGTGCCAGCAGCAAAGGGACAGGACCGAACACTGAAGCTTTCTTT. The V call is TRBV21-1, the J call TRBJ1-1; the table's D call of TRBD1 was not tested on the DNA. TRBV21-1 is deemed a pseudogene. The CDR3 has 15 amino acids.

The V gene is TRBV11-2, the J gene TRBJ2-3; D is undetermined. Per the germline V gene, CDR1 is SGHAT and CDR2 is FQNNGV. The CDR3 runs to 14 residues. V lost 2 bases, J lost 6 bases, and 12 bases lay in between. This CDR3 reads CASSLIIYGDTQYF. For the CDR3, the DNA is TGTGCCAGCAGCTTAATTATATACGGGGATACGCAGTATTTT.

V and J are TRBV19 and TRBJ1-1; 9 nucleotides agree with TRBD1. Losses at the gene ends were 7 bases for V and 7 bases for J; bases not matched to a gene: 7. The V gene's germline CDR1 is LNHDA and CDR2 SQIVND (reference sequence). The CDR3 totals 13 residues. This CDR3 reads CASKRTGELEAFF. The CDR3 DNA sequence: TGTGCCAGTAAGAGGACAGGGGAACTTGAAGCTTTCTTT.

The chain employs TRBV2 and TRBJ2-5, with D unclear. The CDR3 is 13 amino acids. Per the germline V gene, CDR1 is SNHLY and CDR2 is FYNNEI. With 7 bases removed from V and 1 base from J, the gap between germline ends came to 10 bases. CDR3 DNA sequence: TGTGCCAGCAACTCCCCCGCCCAAGAGACCCAGTACTTC. Translation: CASNSPAQETQYF.

V gene TRBV20-1 combines with J gene TRBJ1-4; the D gene is possibly TRBD1 (6 bases). The V end was cut by 3 bases, the J end by 4 bases, with 18 bases between. The CDR3 is made up of 16 amino acids. Germline CDR1 and CDR2: DFQATT and SNEGSKA (reference sequence). CDR3 residues: CSASYAGDLSNEKLFF. The CDR3 nucleotides are TGCAGTGCTAGTTATGCAGGGGACCTCAGTAATGAAAAACTGTTTTTT.

The CDR3 nucleotides are TGTGCCACCAGTCAGGGTTCAGGGAGGACCGGGGAGCTGTTTTTT. It translates to CATSQGSGRTGELFF. The chain joins TRBV24-1 to TRBJ2-2, with D possibly TRBD2 on 6 matching bases. V lost 6 bases and J 5 bases, leaving 15 bases between the germline ends. Germline CDR1 and CDR2: KGHDR and SFDVKD. This CDR3 region has 15 residues.

The CDR3 region has the DNA TGTGCCGATTCGGCGGGAACGGGCTATGGCTACACCTTC. It yields the protein CADSAGTGYGYTF. J is TRBJ1-2 and V is TRBV10-3; D uncertain. There are 13 residues in the CDR3. CDR1 ENHRY and CDR2 SYGVKD come from the germline V gene. V lost 11 bases, J lost 4 bases, and 17 bases lay in between.

The gene calls are TRBV5-6 and TRBJ1-2, with 9 positions matching TRBD1. V was pared by 3 bases and J by 8 bases, with 5 bases of the junction left unmatched. Germline CDR1 is SGHDT and CDR2 is YYEEEE. CDR3 size: 13 residues. The CDR3 DNA reads TGTGCCAGCAGCTCGGGACAGGGAAGCGGCTACACCTTC. Amino acid sequence: CASSSGQGSGYTF.

As for this clone: The junction shows a germline mismatch at one end, possibly a read error. V and J are TRBV28 and TRBJ2-1; D is perhaps TRBD1 (6 bases). Per the germline V gene, CDR1 is MDHEN and CDR2 is SYDVKM. CDR3 size: 15 residues. CDR3 DNA sequence: TGTGCCAGCATTTTAGACAGGCAGGGCTACAATGAGCAGTTCTTC. This gives the protein CASILDRQGYNEQFF.

The chain joins TRBV28 to TRBJ1-2; 7 nucleotides align to TRBD1. CDR3 length: 15 amino acids. Germline V gene data show CDR1 as MDHEN and CDR2 as SYDVKM. Unmatched junction bases numbered 9, after V lost 3 bases and J lost 5 bases. The CDR3 region is CASSLFPNRGYGYTF. DNA of the CDR3: TGTGCCAGCAGTTTGTTCCCTAACAGGGGTTATGGCTACACCTTC.

The chain's CDR3 is CASRRGTGFTEAFF. CDR3 DNA sequence: TGTGCCAGCAGACGGGGGACAGGGTTTACTGAAGCTTTCTTT. This rearrangement joins TRBV7-8 to TRBJ1-1; 9 positions agree with TRBD1. The CDR3 extends over 14 amino acids. V was pared by 6 bases and J by 5 bases, with 7 bases of the junction left unmatched. From germline, CDR1 is SGHVS and CDR2 FQNEAQ.

This chain joins TRBV12-5 and TRBJ2-1; tentatively, D is TRBD2 (5 bases). V was cut by 3 bases and J by 7 bases, with 16 bases left in between. Germline V lookup: CDR1 LGHNT, CDR2 FRNRAP. CDR3 length equals 15 residues. The CDR3 DNA reads TGTGCTAGTGGTTTCCTCGGAGCGGTCATTAATGAGCAGTTCTTC. Protein product: CASGFLGAVINEQFF.

This chain joins TRBV10-2 and TRBJ2-1, with D possibly matching TRBD1 (6 bases). The V gene's germline CDR1 is WSHSY and CDR2 SAAADI. This CDR3 contains 18 residues. Trimming left V 6 bases short and J 1 base short, with 22 bases between. Here the CDR3 reads CASRPEITRGGSYNEQFF. The CDR3 nucleotides are TGCGCCAGCAGGCCCGAGATTACTAGAGGGGGATCCTACAATGAGCAGTTCTTC.

The chain combines TRBV7-3 with TRBJ2-5; the match to TRBD2 covers 8 bases. The V gene end was trimmed by 4 bases and the J gene end by 5 bases; junction bases not matched to a gene: 6. This CDR3 is built from 14 residues. Germline assignment: CDR1 SGHTA and CDR2 FQGTGA. The CDR3 DNA is TGTGCCAGCAGCTCGGGGGGGCGCCCGGAGACCCAGTACTTC. This translates into CASSSGGRPETQYF.

The V and J genes are TRBV29-1 and TRBJ2-7; 7 nucleotides agree with TRBD1. The ends lost 7 bases at V and 2 bases at J; junction bases unmatched: 2. The CDR3 has 11 amino acids. In germline, CDR1 is SQVTM, CDR2 ANQGSEA. CDR3 region: CSAGTAYEQYF. The CDR3 DNA follows: TGCAGCGCCGGGACAGCCTACGAGCAGTACTTC.

This clone has just one count. The CDR3 bases are TGTGCCAGCAGCTCTACCAGGGTGGGCTATGGCTACACCTTC. This encodes CASSSTRVGYGYTF. The chain uses TRBV11-2 and TRBJ1-2; D might be TRBD1 (5 bases). Looked up from germline, CDR1 is SGHAT and CDR2 is FQNNGV. This CDR3 region has 14 residues. Trimming took 4 bases from V and 4 from J, leaving 13 bases between them.

This sequence joins TRBV28 and TRBJ2-7; 13 bases line up with TRBD2. J gave up 4 bases and V 6 bases, and 12 bases lay outside the gene matches. The CDR3 totals 17 residues. Germline values: CDR1 MDHEN, CDR2 SYDVKM. The CDR3 spells CASRGTSGKTGPYEQYF. The CDR3, as DNA: TGTGCCAGCAGGGGGACTAGCGGGAAGACGGGGCCTTACGAGCAGTACTTC.

The chain uses TRBV5-5 and TRBJ2-7; 8 nucleotides line up with TRBD1. Losses at the gene ends were 0 bases for V and 4 bases for J; bases not matched to a gene: 12. The CDR3 runs 17 residues. Germline V gene data show CDR1 as SGHKS and CDR2 as YYEKEE (reference sequence). DNA of the CDR3: TGTGCCAGCAGCTTGGCCACCCTCAGGGGGCGTCGATACGAGCAGTACTTC. It yields the protein CASSLATLRGRRYEQYF.